This TCR beta chain was documented in a study of blood T cell repertoires in COVID-19. Assay used: immunoSEQ multiplex PCR; TCRdb lists only in-frame clones, some missing. The sample shows under 75,000 clones, 75% to 90% of them seen only once. The CDR3 length is 14 residues. The germline CDR1 and CDR2 sequences are MDHEN and SYDVKM. V was shortened by 8 bases and J by 5 bases, with 15 bases between the two germline ends. Sequences were obtained from peripheral blood. This receptor was identified in a human donor in a cohort sampled during active COVID-19. The rearrangement links TRBV28 to TRBJ2-2; tentative D call: TRBD2 (7 bases). CDR3 nucleotide sequence: TGTGCCAGCGAAGTCGGGGGGCAAACCGGGGAGCTGTTTTTT. Residues: CASEVGGQTGELFF. Full variable domain (outside the CDR3, taken from reference TRBV28 and TRBJ2-2): DVKVTQSSRYLVKRTGEKVFLECVQDMDHENMFWYRQDPGLGLRLIYFSYDVKMKEKGDIPEGYSVSREKKERFSLILESASTNQTSMYLCASEVGGQTGELFFGEGSRLTVL.